This T cell receptor beta chain was sequenced for a study of T-cell reconstitution after alpha-beta-depleted transplantation in children. Overall study results and limits: Newly produced T cells mostly provided counts and TCRbeta diversity after one year, as hyperexpanded clones declined. Reports say that about two months after transplant, the alpha-beta T cells came out of several hundred graft clones that had expanded. The high TCRbeta diversity at day 60 in some patients came from surviving recipient T cells and thymic progenitors.

Unique molecular identifiers were incorporated into the prepared TCRbeta library. TCRdb recomputed calls from the PCR reads with MiXCR, one row per CDR3 protein. The sample holds roughly 300,000 distinct CDR3 sequences, approximately 10% seen once. Germline V gene lookup returns CDR1 SQVTM and CDR2 ANQGSEA. This CDR3 comprises 10 residues. This clonotype showed up many times. The antigen is undetermined. The TCR was taken from a male patient aged 2-9 years who had a stem cell transplant for chronic granulomatous disease, so the T cells may come from the graft donor. This rearrangement joins TRBV29-1 to TRBJ1-1; D unresolved. This material consisted of peripheral blood, taken 180 days after TCRalphabeta/CD19-depleted stem cell transplant. CDR3 amino acids: CSAENTEAFF. In DNA, the CDR3 is TGCAGTGCAGAAAACACTGAAGCTTTCTTT.